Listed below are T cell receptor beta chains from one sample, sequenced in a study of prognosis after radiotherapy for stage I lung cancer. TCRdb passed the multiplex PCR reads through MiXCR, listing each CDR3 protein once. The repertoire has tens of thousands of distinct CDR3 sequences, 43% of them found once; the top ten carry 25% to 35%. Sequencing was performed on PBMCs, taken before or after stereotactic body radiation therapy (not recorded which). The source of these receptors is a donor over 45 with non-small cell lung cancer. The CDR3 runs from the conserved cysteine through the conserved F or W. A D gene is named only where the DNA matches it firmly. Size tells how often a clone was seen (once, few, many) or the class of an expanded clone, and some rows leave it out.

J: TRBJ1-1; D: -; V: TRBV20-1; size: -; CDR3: CSARGEFTEAFF; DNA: TGCAGTGCTAGGGGAGAATTTACTGAAGCTTTCTTT
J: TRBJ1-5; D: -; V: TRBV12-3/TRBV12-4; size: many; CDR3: CASSVYSNQPQHF; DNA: TGTGCCAGCAGCGTATATAGCAATCAGCCCCAGCATTTT
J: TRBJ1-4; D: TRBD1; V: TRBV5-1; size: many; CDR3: CASSPGTVGEKLFF; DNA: TGCGCCAGCAGCCCAGGGACAGTCGGGGAAAAACTGTTTTTT
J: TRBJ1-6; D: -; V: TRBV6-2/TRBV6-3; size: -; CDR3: CASIRGWWGSPLHF; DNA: TGTGCCAGCATCCGGGGATGGTGGGGGTCACCCCTCCACTTT
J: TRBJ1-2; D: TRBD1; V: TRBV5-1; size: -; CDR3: CASSLQGGIGYTF; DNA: TGCGCCAGCAGCTTACAGGGGGGGATCGGCTACACCTTC
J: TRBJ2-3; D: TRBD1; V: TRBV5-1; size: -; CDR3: CASSRDRGADTQYF; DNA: TGCGCCAGCAGCCGGGACAGGGGAGCAGATACGCAGTATTTT
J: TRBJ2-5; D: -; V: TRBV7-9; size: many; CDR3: CASSLERTAKETQYF; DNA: TGTGCCAGCAGCTTAGAAAGGACGGCTAAAGAGACCCAGTACTTC
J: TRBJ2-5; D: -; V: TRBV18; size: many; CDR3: CASSLTRQETQYF; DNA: TGTGCCAGCTCACTAACTCGCCAAGAGACCCAGTACTTC
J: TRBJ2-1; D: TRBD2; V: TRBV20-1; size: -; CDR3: CSAVPSGSGVYNEQFF; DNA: TGCAGTGCTGTCCCTAGCGGGAGCGGGGTATACAATGAGCAGTTCTTC
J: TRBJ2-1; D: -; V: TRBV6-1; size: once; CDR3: CASIYFMMGEQFF; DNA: TGTGCCAGCATTTACTTTATGATGGGCGAGCAGTTCTTC
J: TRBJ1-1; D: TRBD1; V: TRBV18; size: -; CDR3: CASTGTALMNTEAFF; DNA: TGTGCCAGCACTGGGACAGCGCTCATGAACACTGAAGCTTTCTTT
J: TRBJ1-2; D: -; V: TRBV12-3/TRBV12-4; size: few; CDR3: CASSTGGGWTYGYTF; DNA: TGTGCCAGCAGTACGGGGGGGGGGTGGACCTATGGCTACACCTTC
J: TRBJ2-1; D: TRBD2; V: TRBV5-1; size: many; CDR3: CASSLEGLDNEQFF; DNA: TGCGCCAGCAGCTTGGAAGGACTAGACAATGAGCAGTTCTTC
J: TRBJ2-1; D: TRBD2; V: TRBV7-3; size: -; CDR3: CVSSPNAGGYNEQFF; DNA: TGTGTCAGCAGCCCAAATGCGGGAGGGTACAATGAGCAGTTCTTC
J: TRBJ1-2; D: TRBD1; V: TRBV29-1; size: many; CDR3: CSATTGGSNYGYTF; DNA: TGCAGCGCCACGACAGGGGGGTCTAACTATGGCTACACCTTC
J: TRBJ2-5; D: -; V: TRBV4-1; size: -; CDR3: CASSQTRGGWGAETQYF; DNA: TGCGCCAGCAGCCAAACGCGAGGGGGGTGGGGCGCGGAGACCCAGTACTTC
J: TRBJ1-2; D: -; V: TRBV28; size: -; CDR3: CASRANYGYTF; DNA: TGTGCCAGCAGAGCTAACTATGGCTACACCTTC
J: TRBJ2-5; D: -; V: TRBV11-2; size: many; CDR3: CASSLWTTQETQYF; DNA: TGTGCCAGCAGCTTATGGACAACCCAAGAGACCCAGTACTTC
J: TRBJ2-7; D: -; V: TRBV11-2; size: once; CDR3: CASSLGADSYEQYF; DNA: TGTGCCAGTAGCTTAGGGGCAGACTCCTACGAGCAGTACTTC
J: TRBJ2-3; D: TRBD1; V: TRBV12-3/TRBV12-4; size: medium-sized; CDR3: CASRQGARPDTQYF; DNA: TGTGCCAGCAGACAGGGGGCTAGACCAGATACGCAGTATTTT
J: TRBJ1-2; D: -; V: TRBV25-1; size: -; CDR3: CASRGGWYGYTF; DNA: TGTGCCAGCCGAGGGGGATGGTACGGCTACACCTTC
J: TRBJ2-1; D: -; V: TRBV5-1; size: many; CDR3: CASSLAVSSYNEQFF; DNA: TGCGCCAGCAGCTTGGCTGTTAGCTCCTACAATGAGCAGTTCTTC
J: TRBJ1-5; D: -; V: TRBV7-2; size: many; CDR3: CASSPDSSAQPQHF; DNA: TGTGCCAGCAGCCCCGACAGTTCGGCGCAGCCCCAGCATTTT
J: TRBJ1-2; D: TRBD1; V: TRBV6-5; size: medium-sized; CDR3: CASSFGTGIYYGYTF; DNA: TGTGCCAGCAGTTTCGGGACAGGGATTTACTATGGCTACACCTTC
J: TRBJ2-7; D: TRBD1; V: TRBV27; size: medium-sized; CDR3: CASSSQGQGRPYEQYF; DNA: TGTGCCAGCAGTTCGCAAGGACAGGGTAGACCCTACGAGCAGTACTTC